The rows below give T cell receptor beta chains drawn from one sample of a study of prognosis after radiotherapy for stage I lung cancer. TCRdb independently ran MiXCR on the multiplex PCR reads; one entry per CDR3 protein. The sample records roughly 9,000 distinct CDR3 sequences, less than 65% being singletons. Material: PBMCs, obtained before or after stereotactic body radiation therapy (not recorded which). These receptor sequences come from a donor over 45 with non-small cell lung cancer. CDR3s include the opening cysteine and the closing phenylalanine or tryptophan. A D gene is named only where the DNA matches it firmly. Clone sizes are given selectively: once, few, many, or a class where the clone is expanded.

CDR3 DNA: TGTGCCAGCAGCTTATCTCCAGGAGGGGGCAATCAGCCCCAGCATTTT
CDR3 protein: CASSLSPGGGNQPQHF
V gene: TRBV7-9
clone size: -
J gene: TRBJ1-5
D gene: -

CDR3 DNA: TGTGCCAGCATTTTATGCGACCATGAGCAGTTCTTC
CDR3 protein: CASILCDHEQFF
V gene: TRBV6-1
clone size: -
J gene: TRBJ2-1
D gene: -

CDR3 DNA: TGTGCCAGCAGTTCGACAGGATCCTACAATGAGCAGTTCTTC
CDR3 protein: CASSSTGSYNEQFF
V gene: TRBV12-3/TRBV12-4
clone size: -
J gene: TRBJ2-1
D gene: -

CDR3 DNA: TGTGCCAGCAGCTCCGTACTAGCGGGATGCAATGAGCAGTTCTTC
CDR3 protein: CASSSVLAGCNEQFF
V gene: TRBV7-2
clone size: -
J gene: TRBJ2-1
D gene: TRBD2

CDR3 DNA: TGTGCCAGCAGCCCCCGTCTAGCGAACACCGGGGAGCTGTTTTTT
CDR3 protein: CASSPRLANTGELFF
V gene: TRBV11-3
clone size: -
J gene: TRBJ2-2
D gene: -

CDR3 DNA: TGTGCCAGCAGCTTTGGGGTCGTCTATGGCTACACCTTC
CDR3 protein: CASSFGVVYGYTF
V gene: TRBV7-9
clone size: -
J gene: TRBJ1-2
D gene: -

CDR3 DNA: TGCAGTTCCGTCTCTCTGGTTAATAATTCACCCCTCCACTTT
CDR3 protein: CSSVSLVNNSPLHF
V gene: TRBV20-1
clone size: -
J gene: TRBJ1-6
D gene: -

CDR3 DNA: TGTGCCAGCAGCCGGGGACAGGTTAATGATTCACCCCTCCACTTT
CDR3 protein: CASSRGQVNDSPLHF
V gene: TRBV7-8
clone size: once
J gene: TRBJ1-6
D gene: TRBD1

CDR3 DNA: TGTGCCAGCAGTTTGGGAGGGGGGGATGGCTACACCTTC
CDR3 protein: CASSLGGGDGYTF
V gene: TRBV28
clone size: medium-sized
J gene: TRBJ1-2
D gene: -

CDR3 DNA: TGTGCCAGTAGTAACGGGGACAGGGCACTCTTTAGCAATCAGCCCCAGCATTTT
CDR3 protein: CASSNGDRALFSNQPQHF
V gene: TRBV19
clone size: -
J gene: TRBJ1-5
D gene: TRBD1

CDR3 DNA: TGTGCCAGCAGCAGCGGGGGCTACGCCGAGCAGTACTTC
CDR3 protein: CASSSGGYAEQYF
V gene: TRBV2
clone size: -
J gene: TRBJ2-7
D gene: TRBD2

CDR3 DNA: TGTGCCAGCAGCCGCGATATAGCGGGAGGATACAATGAGCAGTTCTTC
CDR3 protein: CASSRDIAGGYNEQFF
V gene: TRBV4-2
clone size: many
J gene: TRBJ2-1
D gene: TRBD2

CDR3 DNA: TGCGCCAGCAGCTTGGCCGGACAGGGAAGTGGAAACACCATATATTTT
CDR3 protein: CASSLAGQGSGNTIYF
V gene: TRBV5-1
clone size: -
J gene: TRBJ1-3
D gene: TRBD1

CDR3 DNA: TGTGCCAGCAGGACTCTAGCGGGAGGCGGCGAGCAGTACTTC
CDR3 protein: CASRTLAGGGEQYF
V gene: TRBV2
clone size: -
J gene: TRBJ2-7
D gene: TRBD2

CDR3 DNA: TGTGCCAGCAGCTTAGGTGGGACCGGATACCCTTTCTTT
CDR3 protein: CASSLGGTGYPFF
V gene: TRBV7-3
clone size: once
J gene: TRBJ1-1
D gene: -